This section outlines one TCR beta chain sequence together with its context. Its target is unknown. A junction end diverges from the germline sequence, so it may reflect a read error. Other nucleotide sequences in the sample specify the same CDR3. This entry is derived from a study of T cells in women clearing cervical HPV infection. Study-wide context: Blood came at first lesion visit for cases, post-clearance for controls. For cases, blood was sampled a median approximately 150 days after lesion detection, interquartile range roughly 90 to 230 days.

Study conclusions and caveats: Cases and controls were distinguished at AUC 0.83 by richness and V genes.

TCRdb's table, derived via immunoSEQ multiplex PCR, lists solely in-frame clones and lacks some. This repertoire includes 20,000 to 25,000 clones. The sample comprised blood buffy coat. The receptor was derived from a woman between 18 and 70 years old with a cervical HPV16 infection that either progressed to CIN3+ or cleared (not recorded which).

CDR3 sequence: CASSLDSNYGYTF. Partial CDR3 DNA: TGTGCCAGCAGCTTGGATAGCAACTATGGA. This chain connects TRBV5-4 to TRBJ1-2; no reliable D call. The read ends 3 residues before the CDR3 terminus; that terminus is restored from the germline J gene. Germline V gives CDR1 SGHNT, CDR2 YYREEE (reference sequence). The CDR3 has 13 residues.